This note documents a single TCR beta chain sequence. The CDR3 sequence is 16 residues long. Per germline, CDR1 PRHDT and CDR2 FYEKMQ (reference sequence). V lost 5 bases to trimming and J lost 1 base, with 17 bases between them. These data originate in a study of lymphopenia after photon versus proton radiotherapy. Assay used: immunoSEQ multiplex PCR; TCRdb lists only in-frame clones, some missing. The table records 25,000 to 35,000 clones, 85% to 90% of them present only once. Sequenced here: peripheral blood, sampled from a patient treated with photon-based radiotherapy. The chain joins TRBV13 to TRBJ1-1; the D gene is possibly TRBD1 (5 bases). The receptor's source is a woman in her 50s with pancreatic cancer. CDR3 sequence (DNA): TGTGCCAGCAGCGCCTTAGGAACAGGAGGGAACACTGAAGCTTTCTTT. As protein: CASSALGTGGNTEAFF.